The 7 T cell receptor beta chains below were found in one sample sequenced in a study of cytomegalovirus exposure and HLA in healthy donors. PCR involved 60 Vbeta and 13 Jbeta primers. The method was immunoSEQ multiplex PCR; TCRdb's version includes in-frame clones alone and lacks a portion of them. The repertoire holds 150,000 or so clones, with roughly three quarters as singletons. Sequencing was done on a sample of PBMCs. The source is a middle-aged woman in good health and CMV-seronegative.

This clone turned up a few times. This sequence joins TRBV2 and TRBJ2-7, with no clear D. Per the germline V gene, CDR1 is SNHLY and CDR2 is FYNNEI. The CDR3 runs to 11 residues. V gave up 4 bases and J gave up 4 bases, with 5 bases separating them. CDR3 residues: CASSGHYEQYF. CDR3 nucleotides: TGTGCCAGCAGTGGTCATTACGAGCAGTACTTC.

This clone has more than one count but fewer than ten. The chain uses TRBV9 and TRBJ1-1, with a weak D call TRBD1 (5 bases). The CDR3 has 14 residues. V lost 1 base and J lost 7, with 14 bases in between. Germline-derived CDR1 and CDR2 are SGDLS and YYNGEE. The CDR3 DNA is TGTGCCAGCAGCGTAACAGACACAACAGGTGAAGCTTTCTTT. Translated: CASSVTDTTGEAFF.

The rearrangement uses TRBV28 and TRBJ1-4, with 9 bases aligning to TRBD1. Unmatched junction bases numbered 12, after V lost 3 bases and J lost 10 bases. Germline CDR1 MDHEN, CDR2 SYDVKM. CDR3 length: 16 residues. In nucleotides, the CDR3 is TGTGCCAGCAGTTTTTCCTTGGGACAGGGCTTAGGAAAACTGTTTTTT. It specifies CASSFSLGQGLGKLFF.

V is TRBV28 and J is TRBJ2-1; 10 bases match TRBD2. J was trimmed by 6 bases and V by 6 bases; bases with no gene match: 11. The length of the CDR3 is 16 residues. Germline loops: CDR1 MDHEN, CDR2 SYDVKM. The CDR3 protein is CASSPPGTSASNEQFF. CDR3 nucleotide sequence: TGTGCCAGCAGCCCTCCCGGGACTAGCGCCTCCAATGAGCAGTTCTTC.

The chain is built from TRBV19 and TRBJ1-2, with D possibly being TRBD1 (5 bases). V was cut by 1 base and J by 4 bases, with 13 bases left in between. This CDR3 has 15 amino acids. Germline CDR1 is LNHDA and CDR2 is SQIVND (reference sequence). CDR3 bases: TGTGCCAGTAGTATAGTGCCGGGCGGGGGCTATGGCTACACCTTC. Its translation is CASSIVPGGGYGYTF.

The gene calls are TRBV29-1 and TRBJ2-1; D call uncertain. V lost 2 bases, J lost 10 bases, and 9 bases lay in between. Germline values: CDR1 SQVTM, CDR2 ANQGSEA. CDR3 length: 11 residues. The CDR3 protein is CSVERVGEQFF. CDR3 sequence (DNA): TGCAGCGTTGAACGGGTTGGGGAGCAGTTCTTC.

The chain recombines TRBV30 with TRBJ2-1; TRBD1 matches at 11 bases. The V gene end was trimmed by 6 bases and the J gene end by 6 bases; junction bases not matched to a gene: 10. This CDR3 region has 15 residues. Germline CDR1 GTSNPN, CDR2 SVGIG (reference sequence). The CDR3 spells CACHRDRGTSNEQFF. DNA for the CDR3: TGTGCCTGTCACCGGGACAGGGGGACGAGCAATGAGCAGTTCTTC.